These 5 T cell receptor beta chains were sequenced from one sample in a study of cytomegalovirus exposure and HLA in healthy donors. Researchers ran the PCR with 60 Vbeta and 13 Jbeta primers. Sequencing was performed with immunoSEQ multiplex PCR; in TCRdb, only in-frame clones are kept and a portion is missing. The table has about 94,000 clones, over 60% seen once; the top ten hold 3.9%. The specimen sequenced was PBMCs. These receptors were collected from a man aged 25 to 45 in good health and CMV-seronegative.

With respect to this clone: This sample includes further DNA sequences coding for the same CDR3. The rearrangement joins TRBV18 to TRBJ1-1; D is possibly TRBD1 (5 bases). Trimming pared 3 bases from V and 1 base from J, leaving 6 bases between. The CDR3 is 13 amino acids. Germline V lookup: CDR1 KGHSH, CDR2 LQKENI. For the CDR3, the DNA is TGTGCCAGCTCACCCGGACAGAACACTGAAGCTTTCTTT. Translating it yields CASSPGQNTEAFF.

This sequence joins TRBV4-3 and TRBJ1-6, with D hard to call. The CDR3 loop spans 13 amino acids. The V end was cut by 4 bases, the J end by 9 bases, with 10 bases between. CDR1 is LGHNA and CDR2 is YSLEER in the germline V gene. The CDR3 region has the DNA TGCGCCAGCAGCCCGAGACGAGGTTCACCCCTCCACTTT. This sequence encodes CASSPRRGSPLHF.

This sequence joins TRBV7-3 and TRBJ2-5; 9 positions agree with TRBD2. The ends lost 5 bases at V and 5 bases at J; junction bases unmatched: 6. Germline CDR1 reads SGHTA; CDR2 reads FQGTGA. The CDR3 loop spans 14 amino acids. In DNA, the CDR3 is TGTGCCAGCAGCCCGGCTAGCGGGAAGGAGACCCAGTACTTC. It encodes CASSPASGKETQYF.

The J gene is TRBJ2-3, the V gene TRBV4-1; 9 bases map to TRBD2. The V segment lost 1 base and the J segment 0 bases; nucleotides outside the gene matches: 2. Germline CDR1 reads MGHRA; CDR2 reads YSYEKL. The CDR3 length is 16 residues. The CDR3 bases are TGCGCCAGCAGCCAAGCGGCGGGGGGGAGCACAGATACGCAGTATTTT. Amino acids: CASSQAAGGSTDTQYF.

The gene calls are TRBV10-3 and TRBJ1-1; the D is unclear. V was pared by 3 bases and J by 1 base, with 9 bases between. The germline CDR1 and CDR2 sequences are ENHRY and SYGVKD. The CDR3 is 14 amino acids. The CDR3 loop reads CAISDFAGNTEAFF. The CDR3 DNA reads TGTGCCATCAGTGACTTCGCCGGGAACACTGAAGCTTTCTTT.